This record concerns one T cell receptor (beta chain) sequence. Its target is not known. The data derive from a study of Ad26.COV2.S vaccination and SARS-CoV-2 variants. Treatment in this sample: some 19 received Ad26.COV2.S at low or high dose, single or two shots; roughly five received placebo; per-sample allocation not given. Day 63 following the first vaccine or placebo injection was when the samples were taken. An adult aged 18-55 years in Boston served as the donor. Study results and caveats: Spike-specific CD8+ and CD4+ T cell responses reportedly showed substantial breadth after vaccination. Measures of TCR breadth and depth may have fallen short of total T cell responses.

Clones were sequenced by immunoSEQ multiplex PCR, and TCRdb holds only the in-frame ones, with some missing. The table lists around 300,000 clones, 75% to 90% of them singletons. The germline V and J ends were trimmed by 5 bases and 0 bases, with 20 bases remaining between them. Germline values: CDR1 SGHTA, CDR2 FQGNSA. CDR3 length: 18 amino acids. The source material was peripheral blood, sampled in a trial of Ad26.COV2.S vaccine versus placebo. V usage is TRBV7-2 and J usage is TRBJ1-5; unclear D gene. This sequence originates from a person between 18 and 59 years old who received the Ad26.COV2.S COVID-19 vaccine or a placebo. The CDR3 DNA reads as TGTGCCAGCAGCCCACACTTCGGACTGATCTATAGCAATCAGCCCCAGCATTTT. It codes for CASSPHFGLIYSNQPQHF.